This T cell receptor (beta chain) was obtained from a study of vaccination and CD4 T cells after COVID-19. Study overall: Each enrolled participant received a two-dose regimen of either BNT162b2 or mRNA-1273 vaccine. The authors used overlapping spike peptides from SARS-CoV-2, HCoV-NL63, HCoV-OC43 and HCoV-229E to stimulate cells.

General study results and limits: The study sampled relatively few convalescent patients and omitted early post-infection timepoints.

The V gene end was trimmed by 5 bases and the J gene end by 6 bases; junction bases not matched to a gene: 9. The CDR3 is 13 residues long. Germline CDR1 and CDR2: DFQATT and SNEGSKA (reference sequence). Sample treatment: approximately nine-day PBMC culture with coronavirus spike peptide pools or control peptides (ViraFEST assay). Of note for this clonotype: What it binds is not known.

Sequencing of DNA taken from cultured CD4+ T cells relied on the Oncomine TCR Beta short-read assay. TCRdb re-derived calls from the PCR reads in MiXCR, one entry per CDR3 protein. The table includes roughly 12,000 distinct CDR3 sequences, roughly 55% detected once. This clonotype originated in a human donor who had recovered from COVID-19. The chain has TRBV20-1 and TRBJ1-1, with 7 positions matching TRBD1. Sequencing was done on a sample of CD4+ T cells from blood, cultured in vitro. CDR3 protein: CSASRPDRAEAFF. For the CDR3, the DNA is TGCAGTGCTTCACGCCCCGACAGGGCTGAAGCTTTCTTT.